The 21 T cell receptor beta chains below come from one sample, sequenced in a study of Graves' ophthalmopathy and Graves' hyperthyroidism. For repertoire sequencing, the TCR beta CDR3 regions were amplified from RNA transcripts. A first-round RT-PCR used HTBI primers, followed by a second-round multiplex PCR. TCRdb called the multiplex PCR reads again in MiXCR, with one record for every CDR3 protein. The table includes 300,000 to 500,000 distinct CDR3 sequences, 15% to 19% detected once. The sequencing input was peripheral blood. The receptors originated from a woman aged 18-30 years with stable Graves' hyperthyroidism.

Many counts were recorded for this clonotype. V gene TRBV6-1 combines with J gene TRBJ1-1; 8 nucleotides match TRBD1. Per the germline V gene, CDR1 is MNHNS and CDR2 is SASEGT. V lost 1 base, J lost 2 bases, and 12 bases stayed unmatched. The CDR3 contains 18 residues. CDR3 coding DNA: TGTGCCAGCAGTGAAGGGTCGATCCTGGGACAGGTCAACACTGAAGCTTTCTTT. Translating it yields CASSEGSILGQVNTEAFF.

This clonotype was found many times. The rearrangement joins TRBV6-5 to TRBJ1-2; D remains unclear. Germline V gene data show CDR1 as MNHEY and CDR2 as SVGAGI. V lost 0 bases, J lost 0 bases, and 11 bases lay in between. CDR3 size: 16 residues. The CDR3 nucleotides read TGTGCCAGCAGTTACTCCCAGGCGCTAGCTAACTATGGCTACACCTTC. Amino acid sequence: CASSYSQALANYGYTF.

There are a few counts of this clonotype. The chain links TRBV18 to TRBJ2-7; D gene uncertain. CDR3 length equals 17 residues. Trimming took off 3 bases at V and 2 bases at J, with 20 bases between the two ends. The germline V gene has CDR1 KGHSH and CDR2 LQKENI. CDR3 sequence (DNA): TGTGCCAGCTCACCCTCCGGGTTTTACTCGCCTACCTACGAGCAGTACTTC. This encodes CASSPSGFYSPTYEQYF. Using reference TRBV18 and TRBJ2-7 for the parts outside the CDR3, the full variable domain is NAGVMQNPRHLVRRRGQEARLRCSPMKGHSHVYWYRQLPEEGLKFMVYLQKENIIDESGMPKERFSAEFPKEGPSILRIQQVVRGDSAAYFCASSPSGFYSPTYEQYFGPGTRLTVT.

There are many counts of this clonotype. The rearrangement joins TRBV7-2 to TRBJ2-2, with 9 bases lining up with TRBD2. CDR1 SGHTA and CDR2 FQGNSA come from the germline V gene. Trimming cost V 5 bases and J 7 bases; bases outside gene matches: 5. The CDR3 has 14 amino acids. The CDR3 DNA reads TGTGCCAGCAGCAAGGGACTAGCTGGCGGGGAGCTGTTTTTT. This sequence encodes CASSKGLAGGELFF.

At least ten counts were recorded for this clonotype. The V gene is TRBV20-1, the J gene TRBJ1-2, with D maybe TRBD1 (6 bases). Per the germline V gene, CDR1 is DFQATT and CDR2 is SNEGSKA (reference sequence). The CDR3 extends over 12 amino acids. Deletions cut 6 bases from V and 8 bases from J, with 16 bases between. The CDR3 region has the DNA TGCAGTGCCCCGGGGGCCGGGAGCGGCTACACCTTC. This encodes CSAPGAGSGYTF.

Many counts were recorded for this clonotype. This sequence joins TRBV12-5 and TRBJ1-5; D possibly corresponds to TRBD1 (5 bases). Germline-derived CDR1 and CDR2 are LGHNT and FRNRAP. Trimming cost V 4 bases and J 2 bases, with 27 bases left between them. This CDR3 is built from 20 residues. CDR3 DNA sequence: TGTGCTAGTGGTTCGAAAATACATAATCCTAAGAGGGGCGGCAATCAGCCCCAGCATTTT. Translated: CASGSKIHNPKRGGNQPQHF.

This clonotype was seen at least ten times. V and J are TRBV6-5 and TRBJ1-1; tentative D call: TRBD1 (5 bases). V was trimmed by 1 base and J by 3 bases, leaving 6 bases between them. There are 13 residues in the CDR3. Germline V CDR1 and CDR2: MNHEY, SVGAGI. The CDR3 protein is CASSYLQDTEAFF. CDR3 sequence (DNA): TGTGCCAGCAGTTACTTACAGGACACTGAAGCTTTCTTT.

This clonotype showed up many times. The chain links TRBV7-8 to TRBJ1-1, with TRBD1 matching 7 bases. The V gene's germline CDR1 is SGHVS and CDR2 FQNEAQ. The CDR3 length is 15 residues. Trimming at V came to 4 bases and at J to 9 bases, leaving 14 bases not matched to a gene. The CDR3, as DNA: TGTGCCAGCAGCTACCCCGGGACAGAGGGACGCCAAGCTTTCTTT. Translating gives CASSYPGTEGRQAFF.

This clonotype appeared many times. Mismatch with germline at one junction end may stem from a read error. This rearrangement joins TRBV7-2 to TRBJ1-5; TRBD1 is a possible D gene (5 bases). CDR3 length equals 13 residues. Looked up from germline, CDR1 is SGHTA and CDR2 is FQGNSA. The CDR3 nucleotides are TGTGCCAACAGCTTTAGGGGTAATCAGCCCCAGCATTTT. It is translated as CANSFRGNQPQHF.

This clonotype appeared a few times. Possible read error: a much larger clone is one base away. The V call is TRBV24-1, the J call TRBJ2-5; perhaps TRBD1 as D (6 bases). The CDR3 runs to 15 residues. V shed 3 bases and J shed 4 bases, with 14 bases lying between them. Germline CDR1 is KGHDR and CDR2 is SFDVKD. The chain's CDR3 is CATSDPPAGVETQYF. DNA of the CDR3: TGTGCCACCAGTGATCCTCCGGCAGGGGTAGAGACCCAGTACTTC.

This clonotype was counted between two and nine times. The chain combines TRBV4-1 with TRBJ1-1; no clear D. Germline V gives CDR1 MGHRA, CDR2 YSYEKL. The CDR3 covers 15 residues. Trimming cost V 0 bases and J 11 bases, with 19 bases left between them. The CDR3 protein is CASSQDGRLSIGAFF. CDR3 bases: TGCGCCAGCAGCCAAGATGGCAGGTTATCGATTGGGGCTTTCTTT.

For this clonotype: A much larger clone lies a single base off, so this may be a read error. No conserved phenylalanine or tryptophan ends this CDR3, so it is likely a read error. The rearrangement joins TRBV9 to TRBJ1-1; no firm D call. This CDR3 contains 12 residues. The V gene lost 0 bases and the J gene lost 3 bases, with 3 bases spanning the gap. The germline CDR1 and CDR2 sequences are SGDLS and YYNGEE. DNA of the CDR3: TGTGCCAGCAGCGTAGAGGACACTGAAGCTTTCGTT. Translated: CASSVEDTEAFV.

This clonotype was detected ten times or more. The CDR3 nucleotides read TGTGCCAGCAGCTCTTGGGACACGTTCGTCCACGAGCAGTACTTC. It translates to CASSSWDTFVHEQYF. The chain employs TRBV6-2 or TRBV6-3 and TRBJ2-7; the D gene is possibly TRBD1 (6 bases). V was trimmed by 6 bases and J by 5 bases, leaving 20 bases between them. Germline values: CDR1 MNHEY, CDR2 SVGEGT. The CDR3 loop spans 15 amino acids.

This clonotype was picked up many times. CDR3: CASSHQSHYGYTF. CDR3 nucleotide sequence: TGTGCCAGCAGTCATCAGAGCCACTATGGCTACACCTTC. J is TRBJ1-2 and V is TRBV27; D is undetermined. The germline gives CDR1 MNHEY, CDR2 SMNVEV (reference sequence). V lost 5 bases and J 3 bases, leaving 10 bases between the germline ends. The CDR3 consists of 13 residues.

This chain uses TRBV25-1 with TRBJ2-5; 11 bases align to TRBD2. V shed 9 bases, J shed 1 base, and the junction held 13 bases outside the gene matches. This CDR3 has 17 amino acids. The germline V gene encodes CDR1 MGHDK and CDR2 SYGVNS. The CDR3 loop reads CARGAVGTSGIQETQYF. CDR3 in DNA: TGTGCCAGGGGGGCGGTTGGGACTAGCGGAATCCAAGAGACCCAGTACTTC.

This clonotype has at least ten counts. The genes are TRBV6-2 or TRBV6-3 and TRBJ1-5; the match to TRBD1 covers 9 bases. Trimming took 8 bases from V and 1 from J; bases not matched to a gene: 9. CDR1 and CDR2 (germline): MNHEY, SVGEGT. CDR3 length: 16 residues. As DNA, the CDR3 is TGTGCCAGCGGATCCACAGGGGGCGGGAGCAATCAGCCCCAGCATTTT. Its protein product is CASGSTGGGSNQPQHF.

This clonotype was observed many times. V is TRBV5-1 and J is TRBJ2-5; 13 bases fit TRBD2. Germline lookup yields CDR1 SGHRS and CDR2 YFSETQ. The CDR3 sequence is 18 residues long. Unmatched junction bases numbered 10, after V lost 4 bases and J lost 1 base. For the CDR3, the DNA is TGCGCCAGCAGCCTAGGACTAGCGGGGGCCCGAGTCCAAGAGACCCAGTACTTC. Amino acid sequence: CASSLGLAGARVQETQYF. The whole variable domain, remainder taken from reference TRBV5-1 and TRBJ2-5, is KAGVTQTPRYLIKTRGQQVTLSCSPISGHRSVSWYQQTPGQGLQFLFEYFSETQRNKGNFPGRFSGRQFSNSRSEMNVSTLELGDSALYLCASSLGLAGARVQETQYFGPGTRLLVL.

A note on this clonotype: Since a much larger clone is just one base distant, this may be a read error. The CDR3 does not close with the conserved phenylalanine or tryptophan, likely indicating a read error. V is TRBV6-1 and J is TRBJ1-5; tentative D call: TRBD1 (6 bases). Trimming removed 2 bases at V and 0 bases at J, with 8 bases between. The CDR3 covers 15 residues. The germline V gene has CDR1 MNHNS and CDR2 SASEGT. The DNA of the CDR3 is TGTGCCAGCAGTGAAAACAGGGCTAGCAATCAGCCCCAGCATTTG. Translation: CASSENRASNQPQHL.

This clonotype was counted a few times. The chain recombines TRBV2 with TRBJ1-1, with D possibly TRBD1 on 6 matching bases. The V end lost 4 bases, the J end lost 8 bases, and 11 bases lay between the germline ends. Germline CDR1 is SNHLY and CDR2 is FYNNEI. The CDR3 is 12 residues long. CDR3: CASSGRDREAFF. CDR3 sequence (DNA): TGTGCCAGCAGTGGGCGTGACAGGGAAGCTTTCTTT.

This clonotype was seen many times. A junction end diverges from the germline sequence, so it may reflect a read error. The chain carries TRBV6-1 and TRBJ1-1; 7 nucleotides match TRBD1. CDR1 and CDR2 from the germline V gene are MNHNS and SASEGT. This CDR3 spans 15 amino acids. This CDR3 reads CASSEQTGRDTEVFF. Here the CDR3 DNA reads TGTGCCAGCAGTGAACAGACAGGGCGGGACACTGAAGTTTTCTTT.

This clonotype was seen at least ten times. This chain uses TRBV19 with TRBJ2-7; D is unclear. Germline CDR1 reads LNHDA; CDR2 reads SQIVND (reference sequence). The CDR3 loop spans 14 amino acids. Trimming removed 5 bases from V and 2 bases from J, with 13 bases in between. CDR3 sequence reads: CASSLFGKTYEQYF. The CDR3 bases are TGTGCCAGTAGTTTATTCGGCAAGACCTACGAGCAGTACTTC.